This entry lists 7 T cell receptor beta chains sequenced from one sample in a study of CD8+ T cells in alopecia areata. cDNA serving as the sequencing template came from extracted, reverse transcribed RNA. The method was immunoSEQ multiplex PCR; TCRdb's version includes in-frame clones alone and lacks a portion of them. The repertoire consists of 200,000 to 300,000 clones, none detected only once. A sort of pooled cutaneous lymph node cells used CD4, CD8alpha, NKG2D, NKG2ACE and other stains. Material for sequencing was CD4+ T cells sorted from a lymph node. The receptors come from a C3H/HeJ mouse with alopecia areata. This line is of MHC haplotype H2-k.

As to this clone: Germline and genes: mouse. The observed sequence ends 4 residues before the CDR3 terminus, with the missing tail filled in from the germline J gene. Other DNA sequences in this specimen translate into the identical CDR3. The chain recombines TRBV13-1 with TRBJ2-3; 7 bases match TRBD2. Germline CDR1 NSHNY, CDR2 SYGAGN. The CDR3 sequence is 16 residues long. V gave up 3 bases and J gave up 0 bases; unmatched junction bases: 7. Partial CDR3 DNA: TGTGCCAGCAGTGCCCCTACTGGGGCTAGTGCAGAA. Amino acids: CASSAPTGASAE. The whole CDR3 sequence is CASSAPTGASAETLYF.

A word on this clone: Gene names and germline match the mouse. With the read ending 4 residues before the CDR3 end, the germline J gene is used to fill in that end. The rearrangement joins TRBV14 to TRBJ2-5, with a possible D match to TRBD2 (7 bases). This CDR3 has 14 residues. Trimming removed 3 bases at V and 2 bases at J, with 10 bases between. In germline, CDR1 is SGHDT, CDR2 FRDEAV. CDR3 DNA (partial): TGTGCCAGCAGTTGGGGGGCCCTCCAAGAC. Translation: CASSWGALQD. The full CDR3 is CASSWGALQDTQYF.

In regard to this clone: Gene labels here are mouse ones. The CDR3 bases that were read are TGTGCCAGCGGTGACGGGGACTGGGGGGACCAAGAC. The encoded protein is CASGDGDWGDQD. In full, the CDR3 is CASGDGDWGDQDTQYF. V and J are TRBV13-2 and TRBJ2-5; 12 nucleotides align to TRBD2. The CDR3 end is not reached by the read, which stops 4 residues before it; the germline J gene fills it in. This CDR3 is built from 16 residues. The junction had 2 bases not matched to a gene; V was cut back by 2 bases and J by 1 base. Looked up from germline, CDR1 is NNHNN and CDR2 is SYGAGS (reference sequence).

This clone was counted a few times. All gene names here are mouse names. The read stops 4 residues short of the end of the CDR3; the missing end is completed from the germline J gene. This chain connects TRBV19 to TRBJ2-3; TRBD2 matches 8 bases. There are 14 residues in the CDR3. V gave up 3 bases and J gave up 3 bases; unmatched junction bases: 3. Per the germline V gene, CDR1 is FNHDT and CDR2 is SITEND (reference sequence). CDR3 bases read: TGTGCCAGCAGTAAGAACTGGGGGGCAGAA. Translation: CASSKNWGAE. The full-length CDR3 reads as CASSKNWGAETLYF. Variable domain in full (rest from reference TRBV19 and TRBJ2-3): GGIITQTPKFLIGQEGQKLTLKCQQNFNHDTMYWYRQDSGKGLRLIYYSITENDLQKGDLSEGYDASREKKSSFSLTVTSAQKNEMAVFLCASSKNWGAETLYFGSGTRLTVL.

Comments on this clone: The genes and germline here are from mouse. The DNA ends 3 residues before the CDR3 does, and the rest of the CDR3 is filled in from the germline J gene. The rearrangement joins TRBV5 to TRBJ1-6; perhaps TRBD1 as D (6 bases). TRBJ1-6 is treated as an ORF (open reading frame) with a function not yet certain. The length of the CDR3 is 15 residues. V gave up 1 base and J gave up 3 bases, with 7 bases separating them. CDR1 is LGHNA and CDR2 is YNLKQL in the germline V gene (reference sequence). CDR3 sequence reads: CASSQATGYNSPLYF. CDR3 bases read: TGTGCCAGCAGCCAAGCGACAGGCTATAATTCGCCC.

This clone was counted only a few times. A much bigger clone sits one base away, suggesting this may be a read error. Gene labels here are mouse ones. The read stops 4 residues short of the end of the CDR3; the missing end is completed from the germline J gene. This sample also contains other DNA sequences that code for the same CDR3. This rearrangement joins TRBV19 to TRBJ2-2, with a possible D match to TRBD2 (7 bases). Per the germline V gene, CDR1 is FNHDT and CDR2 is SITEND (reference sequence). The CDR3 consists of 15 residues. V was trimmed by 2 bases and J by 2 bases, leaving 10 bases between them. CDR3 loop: CASSILGANTGQLYF. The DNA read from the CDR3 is TGTGCCAGCAGTATCCTGGGGGCGAACACCGGG.

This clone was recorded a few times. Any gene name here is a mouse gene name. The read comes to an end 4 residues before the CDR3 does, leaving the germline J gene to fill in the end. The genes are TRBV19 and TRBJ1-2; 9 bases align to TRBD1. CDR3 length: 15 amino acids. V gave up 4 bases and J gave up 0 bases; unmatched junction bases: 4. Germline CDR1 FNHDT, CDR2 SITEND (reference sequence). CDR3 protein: CASSLGTGPNSDYTF. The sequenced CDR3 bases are TGTGCCAGCAGTCTCGGGACAGGGCCAAACTCC.